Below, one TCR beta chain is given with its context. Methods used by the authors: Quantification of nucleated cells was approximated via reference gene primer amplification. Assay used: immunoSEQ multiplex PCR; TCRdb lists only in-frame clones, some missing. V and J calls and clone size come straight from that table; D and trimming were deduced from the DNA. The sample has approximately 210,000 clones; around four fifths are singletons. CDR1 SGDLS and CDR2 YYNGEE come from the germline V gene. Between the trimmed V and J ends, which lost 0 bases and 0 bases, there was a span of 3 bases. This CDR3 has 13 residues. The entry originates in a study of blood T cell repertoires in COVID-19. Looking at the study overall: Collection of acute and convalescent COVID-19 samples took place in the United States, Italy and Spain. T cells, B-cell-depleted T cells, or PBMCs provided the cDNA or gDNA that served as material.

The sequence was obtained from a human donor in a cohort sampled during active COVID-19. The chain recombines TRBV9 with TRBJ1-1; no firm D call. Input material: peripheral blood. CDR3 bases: TGTGCCAGCAGCGTAGCTATGAACACTGAAGCTTTCTTT. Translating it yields CASSVAMNTEAFF.